Listed below are T cell receptor beta chains from one sample, sequenced in a study of radiation and T cells in renal cell carcinoma. Using immunoSEQ multiplex PCR, the repertoire was profiled, and TCRdb retains in-frame clones only, with some absent. The sample holds roughly 60,000 clones, around 78% seen once. The sequences come from blood, collected from a patient whose treatment included radiotherapy and nephrectomy. The receptor source for this set is a man in his sixties with renal cell carcinoma. Each CDR3 is given with its conserved first and last residue. D genes are given only for firm matches. Rows give clone size only sometimes, using once, few, many, or a class for an expanded clone.

TRBV6-1	TRBJ2-5	TRBD2	.	CASSERGLGGYQETQYF	TGTGCCAGCAGTGAGAGGGGACTGGGGGGGTACCAAGAGACCCAGTACTTC
TRBV19	TRBJ1-5	.	.	CASSILGEEQPQHF	TGTGCCAGTAGTATACTCGGGGAGGAACAGCCCCAGCATTTT
TRBV7-3	TRBJ1-2	TRBD1	.	CASSFRGAYGYTF	TGTGCCAGCAGCTTCAGGGGGGCCTATGGCTACACCTTC
TRBV5-5	TRBJ1-1	.	once	CASSLDIGGLTEAFF	TGTGCCAGCAGCTTGGACATTGGAGGGTTGACTGAAGCTTTCTTT
TRBV7-8	TRBJ2-3	TRBD2	.	CASSLGLAVQDTQYF	TGTGCCAGCAGCTTAGGGCTAGCGGTTCAAGATACGCAGTATTTT
TRBV10-2	TRBJ2-1	TRBD2	.	CASRLAGENEQFF	TGCGCCAGCAGACTAGCGGGAGAGAATGAGCAGTTCTTC
TRBV30	TRBJ2-3	TRBD1	once	CAGDRRTGGSGDTQYF	TGTGCCGGAGACCGGAGGACAGGGGGCTCAGGAGATACGCAGTATTTT
TRBV5-4	TRBJ2-6	.	.	CASSLWPTSGANVLTF	TGTGCCAGCAGCTTATGGCCAACCTCTGGGGCCAACGTCCTGACTTTC
TRBV6-1	TRBJ1-1	TRBD1	.	CASRRTGGGGEAFF	TGTGCCAGCAGAAGAACAGGGGGCGGAGGTGAAGCTTTCTTT
TRBV7-6	TRBJ1-6	.	few	CASSPNFSNSPLHF	TGTGCCAGCAGCCCTAACTTCAGTAATTCACCCCTCCACTTT
TRBV11-2	TRBJ1-5	TRBD1	.	CASSLDPGGNQPQHF	TGTGCCAGCAGCTTAGATCCAGGGGGTAATCAGCCCCAGCATTTT
TRBV29-1	TRBJ2-7	.	.	CSVGDGGFYEQYF	TGCAGCGTTGGGGACGGAGGATTCTACGAGCAGTACTTC
TRBV2	TRBJ2-5	TRBD2	.	CASRTGLAGQETQYF	TGTGCCAGCAGAACAGGACTAGCGGGTCAAGAGACCCAGTACTTC
TRBV19	TRBJ2-1	.	once	CASRSGTHNEQFF	TGTGCCAGTAGGTCCGGGACCCACAATGAGCAGTTCTTC
TRBV5-1	TRBJ1-1	.	.	CASSLRGGTEAFF	TGCGCCAGCAGCTTGCGGGGGGGCACTGAAGCTTTCTTT
TRBV5-6	TRBJ1-1	.	once	CASSLPGTTEAFF	TGTGCCAGCAGCTTGCCAGGGACCACTGAAGCTTTCTTT
TRBV6-1	TRBJ2-3	.	.	CASSEFGLATDTQYF	TGTGCCAGCAGTGAATTTGGGCTAGCGACAGATACGCAGTATTTT
TRBV7-2	TRBJ1-1	.	.	CASRTSRMNTEAFF	TGTGCCAGCAGGACCTCACGGATGAACACTGAAGCTTTCTTT
TRBV6-6	TRBJ2-7	.	.	CASSRGQRGAYEQYF	TGTGCCAGCAGCCGTGGACAGCGCGGGGCCTACGAGCAGTACTTC
TRBV4-1	TRBJ2-3	TRBD1	.	CASSQDLGTESYF	TGCGCCAGCAGCCAAGATCTCGGGACAGAATCGTATTTT
TRBV27	TRBJ2-5	TRBD1	few	CASSWGQQETQYF	TGTGCCAGCAGTTGGGGACAGCAAGAGACCCAGTACTTC
TRBV6-5	TRBJ1-1	.	few	CASMSGRVNTEAFF	TGTGCCAGCATGAGCGGCCGGGTGAACACTGAAGCTTTCTTT
TRBV5-6	TRBJ2-7	.	.	CASSLGRGIHEQYF	TGTGCCAGCAGCCTGGGTAGGGGAATCCACGAGCAGTACTTC
TRBV13	TRBJ2-3	.	.	CASSLVVGQREEYF	TGTGCCAGCAGCTTAGTGGTAGGGCAGAGGGAAGAGTATTTT
TRBV15	TRBJ2-3	.	.	CATSRDRGTSTDTQYF	TGTGCCACCAGCAGAGATCGGGGGACTAGCACAGATACGCAGTATTTT
TRBV5-1	TRBJ2-2	TRBD2	once	CASSSPPGLAGVYTGELFF	TGCGCCAGCAGCTCCCCCCCGGGACTAGCGGGGGTATATACCGGGGAGCTGTTTTTT
TRBV7-2	TRBJ1-1	.	.	CASSLAQGLAFF	TGTGCCAGCAGCTTAGCTCAAGGGCTAGCTTTCTTT
TRBV21-1	TRBJ1-5	.	.	CASTMRGQPQHF	TGTGCCAGCACGATGCGGGGTCAGCCCCAGCATTTT
TRBV5-1	TRBJ1-2	TRBD1	few	CASSLGQVRTNYGYTF	TGCGCCAGCAGCCTAGGACAGGTTCGGACTAACTATGGCTACACCTTC
TRBV5-4	TRBJ1-2	TRBD1	few	CASSLGGQGIYGYTF	TGTGCCAGCAGCTTGGGGGGACAGGGGATTTATGGCTACACCTTC
TRBV29-1	TRBJ1-1	TRBD1	few	CSAPGQGYEAFF	TGCAGCGCTCCGGGACAGGGCTATGAAGCTTTCTTT
TRBV11-2	TRBJ2-1	TRBD2	many	CASSLGIKLAGGSYNEQFF	TGTGCCAGCAGCTTAGGTATTAAGCTAGCGGGGGGCTCATACAATGAGCAGTTCTTC
TRBV30	TRBJ2-5	.	.	CACTRLGAEETQYF	TGTGCCTGCACTCGACTGGGGGCCGAAGAGACCCAGTACTTC
TRBV2	TRBJ1-1	.	.	CASSEARGAAAFF	TGTGCCAGCAGTGAAGCAAGGGGCGCAGCCGCTTTCTTT
TRBV9	TRBJ2-2	.	.	CASSAGVDPGELFF	TGTGCCAGCAGCGCAGGGGTGGATCCCGGGGAGCTGTTTTTT
TRBV15	TRBJ1-1	.	.	CATSRDLGAEAFF	TGTGCCACCAGCAGAGATTTAGGGGCTGAAGCTTTCTTT
TRBV11-1	TRBJ2-5	TRBD2	.	CASSSTGLAGVRTQYF	TGTGCCAGCAGCTCAACGGGACTAGCGGGAGTACGGACCCAGTACTTC
TRBV19	TRBJ1-2	.	.	CASSIPSYYPRNYGYTF	TGTGCCAGTAGTATCCCCTCCTACTACCCCCGTAACTATGGCTACACCTTC
TRBV30	TRBJ2-7	TRBD2	.	CAWTKLADEQYF	TGTGCCTGGACCAAACTAGCGGACGAGCAGTACTTC
TRBV27	TRBJ1-1	.	.	CASSWGSNTEAFF	TGTGCCAGCAGTTGGGGCTCCAACACTGAAGCTTTCTTT
TRBV14	TRBJ2-2	TRBD2	.	CASSPVGGRANTGELFF	TGTGCCAGCAGCCCGGTGGGCGGGAGGGCGAACACCGGGGAGCTGTTTTTT
TRBV7-9	TRBJ2-7	.	few	CASSYALLTGLSYEQYF	TGTGCCAGCAGCTACGCTCTCCTGACCGGGTTATCGTACGAGCAGTACTTC
TRBV6-6	TRBJ2-2	.	.	CASSYSQGIGGELFF	TGTGCCAGCAGTTACTCGCAAGGGATTGGCGGGGAGCTGTTTTTT
TRBV30	TRBJ1-6	TRBD1	.	CAWSGDSVSPLHF	TGTGCCTGGAGTGGGGACAGTGTATCACCCCTCCACTTT
TRBV29-1	TRBJ2-1	.	.	CSVSQGPYNEQFF	TGCAGCGTTTCTCAAGGCCCCTACAATGAGCAGTTCTTC
TRBV15	TRBJ1-1	TRBD1	.	CATSRGQGASNTEAFF	TGTGCCACCAGCAGGGGACAGGGGGCGTCAAACACTGAAGCTTTCTTT
TRBV11-2	TRBJ1-1	.	.	CASSSRGPGPTEAFF	TGTGCCAGCAGCTCGCGGGGCCCCGGACCCACTGAAGCTTTCTTT
TRBV7-9	TRBJ1-6	TRBD1	.	CASRPQGMSSYNSPLHF	TGTGCCAGCAGACCACAGGGGATGAGCTCCTATAATTCACCCCTCCACTTT
TRBV6-4	TRBJ2-3	TRBD2	.	CASSRAGGPSDTQYF	TGTGCCAGCAGTAGGGCGGGAGGGCCTTCCGATACGCAGTATTTT
TRBV5-1	TRBJ2-1	TRBD2	.	CASRPGLVYYNEQFF	TGCGCCAGCAGACCTGGACTAGTCTACTACAATGAGCAGTTCTTC
TRBV18	TRBJ2-1	TRBD2	.	CASSPPNAGGDEQFF	TGTGCCAGCTCACCCCCCAATGCGGGAGGCGATGAGCAGTTCTTC
TRBV5-1	TRBJ2-1	.	.	CASSRRSDPYNEQFF	TGCGCCAGCAGCCGTCGTAGCGATCCCTACAATGAGCAGTTCTTC
TRBV2	TRBJ1-5	.	once	CASSESDITGRPQHF	TGTGCCAGCAGTGAAAGTGACATTACCGGGCGGCCCCAGCATTTT
TRBV7-2	TRBJ2-7	.	.	CASSFAGPREQYF	TGTGCCAGCAGCTTTGCAGGCCCGCGGGAGCAGTACTTC